Below are 30 T cell receptor beta chains sequenced from a single sample in a study of blood T cells in healthy people across ages. The second PCR ran about 6 to 12 cycles with a sample-barcoded 5' primer and J-beta primers. TCRdb itself ran the 5' RACE reads through MiXCR, one entry per CDR3 protein. The sample holds roughly 1,300,000 distinct CDR3 sequences; approximately 63% are singletons and the top ten take 6.5% to 8.5%. The sample consisted of blood. These receptors all stem from a man aged 18 to 30 in good health.

This chain links TRBV7-8 with TRBJ1-5; 8 nucleotides line up with TRBD2. The J call may be mistaken, given a closer DNA end match to TRBJ2-3. The CDR3 is 16 amino acids. Looked up from germline, CDR1 is SGHVS and CDR2 is FQNEAQ. The CDR3 bases are TGTGCCAGCAGCCCCCCGACTAGCGAGTGGACAGATACGCAGTATTTT. It encodes CASSPPTSEWTDTQYF.

The rearrangement joins TRBV7-9 to TRBJ2-7; the D is unclear. From germline, CDR1 is SEHNR and CDR2 FQNEAQ (reference sequence). CDR3 size: 15 residues. V lost 4 bases and J lost 2, with 15 bases in between. CDR3 DNA sequence: TGTGCCAGCAGCTCTACAGTAAATCGCCCCTACGAGCAGTACTTC. It is translated as CASSSTVNRPYEQYF.

This clonotype turned up a few times. V is TRBV29-1 and J is TRBJ1-1; no firm D call. Trimming stripped 4 bases from V and 1 base from J, with 10 bases between. This CDR3 contains 13 residues. Germline-derived CDR1 and CDR2 are SQVTM and ANQGSEA. DNA of the CDR3: TGCAGCGTTGCCCCCGTTCGGAACACTGAAGCTTTCTTT. Encoded protein: CSVAPVRNTEAFF.

The J gene is TRBJ1-2, the V gene TRBV28, with D perhaps matching TRBD1 (5 bases). This CDR3 is 14 amino acids long. Germline V gives CDR1 MDHEN, CDR2 SYDVKM. V was trimmed by 2 bases and J by 4 bases, leaving 11 bases between them. The CDR3 sequence is CASSLPTDRYGYTF. In DNA, the CDR3 is TGTGCCAGCAGTTTACCGACAGACCGCTATGGCTACACCTTC.

J is TRBJ2-5 and V is TRBV3-1; 9 positions match TRBD2. The CDR3 totals 14 residues. Unmatched junction bases numbered 10, after V lost 7 bases and J lost 7 bases. Germline V gives CDR1 LGHDT, CDR2 YNNKEL (reference sequence). The CDR3 loop reads CASIASGTLVTQYF. The CDR3 DNA reads as TGTGCCAGCATAGCTAGCGGGACTTTGGTGACCCAGTACTTC.

The rearrangement uses TRBV10-3 and TRBJ2-7; D might be TRBD1 (6 bases). Germline assignment: CDR1 ENHRY and CDR2 SYGVKD. This CDR3 has 13 amino acids. V was cut by 6 bases and J by 2 bases, with 11 bases left in between. The DNA for the CDR3 is TGTGCCATCAGAGACAAGGGGGCCTACGAGCAGTACTTC. Its translation is CAIRDKGAYEQYF.

The rearrangement links TRBV4-2 to TRBJ2-6; D ambiguous. The V end was cut by 1 base, the J end by 0 bases, with 4 bases between. Germline loops: CDR1 LGHNA, CDR2 YNFKEQ. The CDR3 covers 15 residues. Here the CDR3 DNA reads TGTGCCAGCAGCCAAGCGACCTCTGGGGCCAACGTCCTGACTTTC. It codes for CASSQATSGANVLTF.

J is TRBJ2-7 and V is TRBV20-1; 7 bases fit TRBD2. V trimming: 3 bases; J trimming: 7 bases; junction bases outside the gene matches: 15. Germline-derived CDR1 and CDR2 are DFQATT and SNEGSKA (reference sequence). The CDR3 sequence is 15 residues long. The CDR3 DNA is TGCAGTGCTAGTGGGTGGGAGGGCCTAGTGAGGGAGCAGTACTTC. It yields the protein CSASGWEGLVREQYF.

The genes are TRBV5-1 and TRBJ2-1, with D maybe TRBD2 (6 bases). The CDR3 totals 13 residues. CDR1 SGHRS and CDR2 YFSETQ come from the germline V gene. The V gene lost 4 bases and the J gene lost 15 bases, with 20 bases spanning the gap. CDR3 in amino acids: CASSPRDSSRGFF. The CDR3 bases are TGCGCCAGCAGCCCGCGGGACTCCTCGAGGGGGTTCTTC. The full variable domain, in which reference TRBV5-1 and TRBJ2-1 provide the parts outside the CDR3, is KAGVTQTPRYLIKTRGQQVTLSCSPISGHRSVSWYQQTPGQGLQFLFEYFSETQRNKGNFPGRFSGRQFSNSRSEMNVSTLELGDSALYLCASSPRDSSRGFFGPGTRLTVL.

This clonotype has more than one count but fewer than ten. This chain connects TRBV7-9 to TRBJ2-1; D might be TRBD2 (7 bases). The CDR3 is 18 amino acids. From germline, CDR1 is SEHNR and CDR2 FQNEAQ (reference sequence). V shed 3 bases and J shed 5 bases, with 23 bases lying between them. The CDR3 DNA reads TGTGCCAGCAGCTTGCCGGAGGGGCGGGGGACAAGTAACAATGAGCAGTTCTTC. Amino acid sequence: CASSLPEGRGTSNNEQFF. Looking up the rest from reference TRBV7-9 and TRBJ2-1 gives the full variable domain: DTGVSQNPRHKITKRGQNVTFRCDPISEHNRLYWYRQTLGQGPEFLTYFQNEAQLEKSRLLSDRFSAERPKGSFSTLEIQRTEQGDSAMYLCASSLPEGRGTSNNEQFFGPGTRLTVL.

CDR3 in DNA: TGTGCCAGCAGCAGACAGGGGGCTGTAGGTGAAAAACTGTTTTTT. This codes for CASSRQGAVGEKLFF. The rearrangement joins TRBV12-3 or TRBV12-4 to TRBJ1-4, with 10 bases identical to TRBD1. V was pared by 6 bases and J by 7 bases, with 8 bases of the junction left unmatched. The CDR3 covers 15 residues.

CDR3 DNA sequence: TGTGCCAGCAGTACCATTCGGGGAATGAACACTGAAGCTTTCTTT. Translation gives CASSTIRGMNTEAFF. This rearrangement joins TRBV6-1 to TRBJ1-1; D gene uncertain. V was cut by 5 bases and J by 0 bases, with 13 bases left in between. CDR1 and CDR2 from the germline V gene are MNHNS and SASEGT. This CDR3 has 15 residues.

The chain joins TRBV2 to TRBJ2-3; D might be TRBD1 (5 bases). The V end was cut by 8 bases, the J end by 2 bases, with 8 bases between. The CDR3 covers 12 residues. Germline V gives CDR1 SNHLY, CDR2 FYNNEI. The DNA for the CDR3 is TGTGCCAGCTCGACAGTCACAGATACGCAGTATTTT. Translation gives CASSTVTDTQYF.

This clonotype appeared a single time. The V call is TRBV5-5, the J call TRBJ2-5; D possibly matches TRBD1 or TRBD2 (5 bases each). The V end lost 4 bases, the J end lost 9 bases, and 13 bases lay between the germline ends. CDR1 is SGHKS and CDR2 is YYEKEE in the germline V gene (reference sequence). The CDR3 has 12 residues. CDR3 nucleotides: TGTGCCAGCAGCGCACGGGACCGCCCCCAGTACTTC. Translation gives CASSARDRPQYF.

V and J are TRBV27 and TRBJ2-2; D could derive from TRBD1 or TRBD2 (6 bases each). The CDR3 contains 14 residues. Germline values: CDR1 MNHEY, CDR2 SMNVEV (reference sequence). V was trimmed by 6 bases and J by 7 bases, leaving 15 bases between them. The CDR3 protein is CASSLGGTGGELFF. CDR3 bases: TGTGCCAGCAGCCTGGGGGGCACCGGCGGGGAGCTGTTTTTT.

This chain connects TRBV20-1 to TRBJ2-7, with TRBD2 matching 15 bases. CDR3 length equals 15 residues. J lost 6 bases, V lost 0 bases, and 3 bases had no gene match. Germline V gene lookup returns CDR1 DFQATT and CDR2 SNEGSKA (reference sequence). For the CDR3, the DNA is TGCAGTGCTAGAGATCGGACTAGCGGGAGGGCCGAGCAGTACTTC. Translated: CSARDRTSGRAEQYF.

V and J are TRBV4-1 and TRBJ2-4; D is possibly TRBD2 (6 bases). The J call may not be correct, given that the DNA end is closer to TRBJ2-7. Germline lookup yields CDR1 MGHRA and CDR2 YSYEKL. The CDR3 consists of 15 residues. CDR3 amino acids: CASSQEGGFHYEQYF. The DNA for the CDR3 is TGCGCCAGCAGCCAAGAAGGAGGGTTTCACTACGAGCAGTACTTC.

DNA of the CDR3: TGTGCCAGCAGCTCCCAGAAAGCGGTCCAAGAGACCCAGTACTTC. This codes for CASSSQKAVQETQYF. The chain has TRBV7-2 and TRBJ2-5, with D perhaps TRBD2 (5 bases). The germline V and J ends were trimmed by 4 bases and 1 base, with 13 bases remaining between them. Germline assignment: CDR1 SGHTA and CDR2 FQGNSA. This CDR3 region has 15 residues.

This clonotype turned up a few times. This sequence joins TRBV20-1 and TRBJ2-7; possible D gene TRBD1, 6 bases. This CDR3 is built from 15 residues. CDR1 DFQATT and CDR2 SNEGSKA come from the germline V gene (reference sequence). V was cut by 6 bases and J by 2 bases, with 20 bases left in between. CDR3 amino acids: CSAPSRRQGPYEQYF. The CDR3 DNA follows: TGCAGTGCACCCTCTAGGCGGCAGGGGCCCTACGAGCAGTACTTC.

The V and J genes are TRBV3-1 and TRBJ2-7, with TRBD2 identical over 10 bases. Per germline, CDR1 LGHDT and CDR2 YNNKEL (reference sequence). This CDR3 comprises 15 residues. Trimming removed 0 bases from V and 6 bases from J; junction bases left unmatched: 5. CDR3 sequence reads: CASSQDLAGEGEQYF. The DNA for the CDR3 is TGTGCCAGCAGCCAAGATCTAGCGGGAGAGGGCGAGCAGTACTTC.

Only one count was recorded for this clonotype. The chain recombines TRBV7-9 with TRBJ1-1; D is possibly TRBD1 (6 bases). Trimming pared 8 bases from V and 10 bases from J, leaving 20 bases between. Germline CDR1 reads SEHNR; CDR2 reads FQNEAQ (reference sequence). CDR3 length: 13 amino acids. The CDR3 region is CASGAPGAGGAFF. The CDR3 region has the DNA TGTGCCAGCGGTGCCCCGGGGGCGGGTGGAGCTTTCTTT.

The chain is built from TRBV4-3 and TRBJ2-7; TRBD2 is a possible D gene (6 bases). The CDR3 extends over 15 amino acids. Trimming took 1 base from V and 2 from J, leaving 12 bases between them. Germline V gene data show CDR1 as LGHNA and CDR2 as YSLEER. The CDR3: CASSQAGGLPYEQYF. DNA of the CDR3: TGCGCCAGCAGCCAAGCCGGGGGACTCCCCTACGAGCAGTACTTC.

The chain is built from TRBV24-1 and TRBJ2-5, with D possibly being TRBD1 or TRBD2 (5 bases each). Germline loops: CDR1 KGHDR, CDR2 SFDVKD. Between the trimmed V and J ends, which lost 3 bases and 3 bases, there was a span of 16 bases. This CDR3 region has 16 residues. The CDR3 nucleotides read TGTGCCACCAGTGATCCCCGGGACGTGTACGAAGAGACCCAGTACTTC. It encodes CATSDPRDVYEETQYF.

This chain connects TRBV12-3 or TRBV12-4 to TRBJ2-2; D call uncertain. The CDR3 is 16 amino acids. Trimming took 2 bases from V and 1 from J, leaving 11 bases between them. CDR3 nucleotide sequence: TGTGCCAGCAGTTTACAGGAACTGGTGAACACCGGGGAGCTGTTTTTT. Translation: CASSLQELVNTGELFF.

The chain links TRBV15 to TRBJ2-1; D not certain. The end of the DNA aligns better with TRBJ2-7, so the J call may be wrong. The CDR3 length is 17 residues. The germline gives CDR1 LNHNV, CDR2 YYDKDF (reference sequence). CDR3: CATSRDFRAGVRYEQYF. The DNA of the CDR3 is TGTGCCACCAGCAGAGACTTTAGGGCAGGTGTACGCTACGAGCAGTACTTC.

The sample holds a few counts of this clonotype. The chain joins TRBV5-5 to TRBJ2-7; the D is unclear. CDR1 and CDR2 from the germline V gene are SGHKS and YYEKEE (reference sequence). Trimming left V 0 bases short and J 1 base short, with 11 bases between. The CDR3 contains 15 residues. The CDR3 protein is CASSLAFLNSYEQYF. The CDR3 DNA reads TGTGCCAGCAGCTTGGCCTTTCTGAATTCCTACGAGCAGTACTTC.

The chain is built from TRBV9 and TRBJ2-3, with 7 bases that match TRBD2. There are 15 residues in the CDR3. Germline CDR1 is SGDLS and CDR2 is YYNGEE. J gave up 5 bases and V 3 bases, and 9 bases lay outside the gene matches. The chain's CDR3 is CASSGGTTSGDTQYF. The CDR3 DNA follows: TGTGCCAGCAGCGGCGGGACTACATCAGGAGATACGCAGTATTTT.

The chain recombines TRBV5-1 with TRBJ2-7, with D perhaps TRBD1 (5 bases). V lost 2 bases, J lost 5 bases, and 11 bases lay in between. CDR1 and CDR2 (germline): SGHRS, YFSETQ. This CDR3 has 13 amino acids. The CDR3 here is CASSFNGRDEQYF. CDR3 nucleotide sequence: TGCGCCAGCAGCTTCAACGGCAGGGACGAGCAGTACTTC.

The chain uses TRBV20-1 and TRBJ2-7; D call uncertain. Germline V CDR1 and CDR2: DFQATT, SNEGSKA (reference sequence). The CDR3 totals 12 residues. V gave up 0 bases and J gave up 5 bases, with 8 bases separating them. The CDR3: CSARDQSDEQYF. CDR3 DNA: TGCAGTGCTAGAGATCAAAGTGACGAGCAGTACTTC.

The V and J genes are TRBV29-1 and TRBJ1-4; possibly TRBD1 for D (5 bases). Germline CDR1 and CDR2: SQVTM and ANQGSEA. V shed 4 bases and J shed 6 bases, with 15 bases lying between them. This CDR3 has 14 residues. CDR3 nucleotides: TGCAGCGTTGTTAAGGCAGGGAGGGATGAAAAACTGTTTTTT. Amino acids: CSVVKAGRDEKLFF.